This T cell receptor (beta chain) was recorded in a study of Ad26.COV2.S vaccination and SARS-CoV-2 variants. Overall study: Each vaccinee took Ad26.COV2.S intramuscularly, once or twice 56 days apart.

To note about this clone: Antigen specificity is unknown.

Libraries were prepared by immunoSEQ multiplex PCR; TCRdb keeps only in-frame clonotypes and omits some of them. Here the sample spans 300,000 to 500,000 clones, 70% to 90% being singletons. Treatment of the sample: around 19 received Ad26.COV2.S at low or high dose, single or two shots; about 5 received placebo; per-sample allocation not given. The study sampled participants on day 63 after the first vaccine or placebo injection. As its vector, the vaccine had Ad26, which expressed Wuhan-strain SARS-CoV-2 spike. Germline CDR1 is MNHEY and CDR2 is SMNVEV (reference sequence). Trimming pared 8 bases from V and 1 base from J, leaving 8 bases between. This CDR3 is built from 12 residues. Regarding the study as a whole: Vaccine and placebo recipients had comparable breadth of non-spike TCRs. There was reportedly substantial breadth in spike-specific CD8+ and CD4+ T cell responses after vaccination.

V usage is TRBV27 and J usage is TRBJ1-1, with a weak D call TRBD1 (5 bases). The specimen comprised peripheral blood, sampled in a trial of Ad26.COV2.S vaccine versus placebo. This TCR came from a person between 18 and 65 years old who received the Ad26.COV2.S COVID-19 vaccine or a placebo. The CDR3 region is CASARGNTEAFF. The DNA for the CDR3 is TGTGCCAGCGCTAGGGGGAACACTGAAGCTTTCTTT.